These T cell receptor beta chains were read from a single sample in a study of blood T cells in healthy people across ages. TCRdb itself ran the 5' RACE reads through MiXCR, one entry per CDR3 protein. The table shows approximately 800,000 distinct CDR3 sequences, with roughly 35% occurring only once. Input material: blood. These receptors were taken from a man aged 18 to 35 in good health. The CDR3 runs from the conserved cysteine through the conserved F or W. Each record gives: J gene, V gene, D gene, CDR3 protein. A D gene is named only where the DNA matches it firmly.

TRBJ1-1,TRBV5-1,.,CASSLKLNTEAFF
TRBJ1-2,TRBV12-3/TRBV12-4,TRBD1,CASSKTGTNYGYTF
TRBJ1-2,TRBV20-1,TRBD1,CSAPGQGQNYGYTF
TRBJ1-1,TRBV12-3/TRBV12-4,.,CASGGHMNTEAFF
TRBJ2-3,TRBV29-1,.,CSVDSGSDTQYF
TRBJ1-5,TRBV4-1,.,CASSPYDEGFNQPQHF
TRBJ2-5,TRBV5-1,.,CASALATGDNEQYF
TRBJ1-1,TRBV5-1,.,CASSYVTGDAEAFF
TRBJ1-1,TRBV12-3/TRBV12-4,.,CVSSFGGQGTEAFF
TRBJ2-1,TRBV12-3/TRBV12-4,TRBD2,CASSTGGRRIDEQFF
TRBJ2-3,TRBV6-5,TRBD1,CASRADRGRSDTQYF
TRBJ1-1,TRBV10-3,.,CAIKVGTNTEAFF